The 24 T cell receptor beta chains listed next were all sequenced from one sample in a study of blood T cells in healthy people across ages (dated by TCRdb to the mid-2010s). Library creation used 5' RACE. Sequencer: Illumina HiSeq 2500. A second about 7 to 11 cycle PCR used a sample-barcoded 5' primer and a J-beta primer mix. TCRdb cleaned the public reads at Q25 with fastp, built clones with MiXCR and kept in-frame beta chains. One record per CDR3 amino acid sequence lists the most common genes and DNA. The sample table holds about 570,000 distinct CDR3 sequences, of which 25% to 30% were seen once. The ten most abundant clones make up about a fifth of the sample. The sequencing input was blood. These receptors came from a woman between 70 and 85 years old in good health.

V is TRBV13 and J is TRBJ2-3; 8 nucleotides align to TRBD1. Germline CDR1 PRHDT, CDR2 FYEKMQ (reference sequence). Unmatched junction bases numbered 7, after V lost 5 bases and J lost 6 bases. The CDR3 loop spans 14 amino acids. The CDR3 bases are TGTGCCAGCAGCCACCGACAGGGGTCGGATACGCAGTATTTT. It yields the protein CASSHRQGSDTQYF. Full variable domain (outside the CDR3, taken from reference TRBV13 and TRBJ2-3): AAGVIQSPRHLIKEKRETATLKCYPIPRHDTVYWYQQGPGQDPQFLISFYEKMQSDKGSIPDRFSAQQFSDYHSELNMSSLELGDSALYFCASSHRQGSDTQYFGPGTRLTVL.

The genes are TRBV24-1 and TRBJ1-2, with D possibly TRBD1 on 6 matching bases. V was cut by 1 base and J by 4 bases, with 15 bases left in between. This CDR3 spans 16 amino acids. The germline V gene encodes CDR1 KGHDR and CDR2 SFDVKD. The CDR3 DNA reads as TGTGCCACCAGTGATTTAGGGGGAGCAAGTCGCTATGGCTACACCTTC. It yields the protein CATSDLGGASRYGYTF.

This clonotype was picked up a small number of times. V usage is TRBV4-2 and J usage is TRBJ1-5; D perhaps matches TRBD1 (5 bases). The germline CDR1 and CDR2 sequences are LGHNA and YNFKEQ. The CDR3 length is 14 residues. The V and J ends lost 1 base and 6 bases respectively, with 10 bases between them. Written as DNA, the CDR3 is TGTGCCAGCAGCCAAGGGAATCAGGGTCAGCCCCAGCATTTT. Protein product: CASSQGNQGQPQHF.

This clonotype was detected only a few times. The CDR3 region has the DNA TGCAGTGCTAGTCCGGGGCCTACCTATGGCTACACCTTC. This sequence encodes CSASPGPTYGYTF. The chain employs TRBV20-1 and TRBJ1-2, with D perhaps TRBD1 (5 bases). Germline CDR1 and CDR2: DFQATT and SNEGSKA (reference sequence). V was pared by 3 bases and J by 4 bases, with 12 bases between. The length of the CDR3 is 13 residues.

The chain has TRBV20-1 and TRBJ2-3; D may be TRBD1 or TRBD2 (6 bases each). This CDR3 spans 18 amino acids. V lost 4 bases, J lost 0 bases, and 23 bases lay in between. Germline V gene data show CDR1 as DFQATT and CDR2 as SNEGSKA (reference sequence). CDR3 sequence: CSANVGGSLLASTDTQYF. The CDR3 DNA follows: TGCAGTGCTAACGTGGGGGGCTCACTACTCGCTAGCACAGATACGCAGTATTTT.

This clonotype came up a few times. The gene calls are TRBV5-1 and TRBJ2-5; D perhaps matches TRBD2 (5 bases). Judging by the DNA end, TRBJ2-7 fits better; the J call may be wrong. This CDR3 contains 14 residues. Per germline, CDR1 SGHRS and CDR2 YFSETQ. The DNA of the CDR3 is TGCGCCAGCAGCTTGGCCGGGGTTGAGGGCGAGCAGTACTTC. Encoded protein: CASSLAGVEGEQYF.

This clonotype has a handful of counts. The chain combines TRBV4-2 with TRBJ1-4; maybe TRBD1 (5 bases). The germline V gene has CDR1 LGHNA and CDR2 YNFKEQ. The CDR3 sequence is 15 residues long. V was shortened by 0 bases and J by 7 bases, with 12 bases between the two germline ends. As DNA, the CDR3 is TGTGCCAGCAGCCAAGATGCCAGGGCCGGTGAAAAACTGTTTTTT. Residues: CASSQDARAGEKLFF.

The CDR3 DNA sequence: TGTGCCTCATCAATGGCTCAGGCGGGGGCAACCTACGAGCAGTACTTC. Its translation is CASSMAQAGATYEQYF. The genes are TRBV10-3 and TRBJ2-7; perhaps TRBD2 as D (7 bases). This CDR3 is 16 amino acids long. V dropped 11 bases and J dropped 2 bases, with 25 bases sitting between them. CDR1 and CDR2 (germline): ENHRY, SYGVKD.

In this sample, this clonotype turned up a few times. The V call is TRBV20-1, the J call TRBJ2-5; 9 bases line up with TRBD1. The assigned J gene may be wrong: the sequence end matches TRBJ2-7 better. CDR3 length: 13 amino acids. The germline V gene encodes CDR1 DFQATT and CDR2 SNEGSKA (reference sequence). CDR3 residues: CSARWGQGYEQYF. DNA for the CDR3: TGCAGTGCTAGATGGGGACAGGGCTACGAGCAGTACTTC.

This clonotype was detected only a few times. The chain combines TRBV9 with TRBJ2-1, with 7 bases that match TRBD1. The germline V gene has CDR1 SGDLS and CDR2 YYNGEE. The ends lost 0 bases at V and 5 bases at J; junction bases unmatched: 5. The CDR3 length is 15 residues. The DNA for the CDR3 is TGTGCCAGCAGCGTAGCCCCTACAGGGGACAATGAGCAGTTCTTC. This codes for CASSVAPTGDNEQFF.

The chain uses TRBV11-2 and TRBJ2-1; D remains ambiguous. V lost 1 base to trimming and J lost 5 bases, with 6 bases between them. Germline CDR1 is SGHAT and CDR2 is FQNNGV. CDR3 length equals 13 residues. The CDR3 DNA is TGTGCCAGCAGCTTAGCGTTAAACAATGAGCAGTTCTTC. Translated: CASSLALNNEQFF.

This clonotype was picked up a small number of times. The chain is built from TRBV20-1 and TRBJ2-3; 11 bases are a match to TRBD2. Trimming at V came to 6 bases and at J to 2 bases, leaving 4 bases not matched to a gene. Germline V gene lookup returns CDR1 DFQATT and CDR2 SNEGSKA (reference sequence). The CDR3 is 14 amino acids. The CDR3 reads CSAGTSGNTDTQYF. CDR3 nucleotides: TGCAGTGCAGGGACTAGCGGAAACACAGATACGCAGTATTTT.

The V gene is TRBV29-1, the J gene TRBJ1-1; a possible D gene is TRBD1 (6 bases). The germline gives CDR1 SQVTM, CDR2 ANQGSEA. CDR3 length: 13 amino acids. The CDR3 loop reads CSSAQGTGTEAFF. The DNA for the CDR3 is TGCTCATCCGCCCAGGGGACGGGTACTGAAGCTTTCTTT.

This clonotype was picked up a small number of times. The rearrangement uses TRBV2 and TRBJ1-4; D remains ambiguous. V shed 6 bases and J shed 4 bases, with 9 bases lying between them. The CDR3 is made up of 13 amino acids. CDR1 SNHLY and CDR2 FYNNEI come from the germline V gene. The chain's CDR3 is CASSWEFNEKLFF. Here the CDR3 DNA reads TGTGCCAGCAGCTGGGAGTTTAATGAAAAACTGTTTTTT.

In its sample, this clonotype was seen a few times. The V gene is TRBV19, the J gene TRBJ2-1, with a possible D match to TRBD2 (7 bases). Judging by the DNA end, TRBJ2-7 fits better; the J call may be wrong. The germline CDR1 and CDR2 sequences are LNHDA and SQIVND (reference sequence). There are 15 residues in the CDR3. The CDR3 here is CASRGGPSSYNEQYF. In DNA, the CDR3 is TGTGCCAGTCGCGGGGGCCCTTCGTCCTACAATGAGCAGTACTTC.

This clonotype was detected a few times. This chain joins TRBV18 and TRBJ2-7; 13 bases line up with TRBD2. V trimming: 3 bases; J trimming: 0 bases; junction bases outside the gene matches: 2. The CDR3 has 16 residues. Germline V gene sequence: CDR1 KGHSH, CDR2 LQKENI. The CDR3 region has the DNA TGTGCCAGCTCACCCGGACTAGCGGGGGTCTCCTACGAGCAGTACTTC. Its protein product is CASSPGLAGVSYEQYF.

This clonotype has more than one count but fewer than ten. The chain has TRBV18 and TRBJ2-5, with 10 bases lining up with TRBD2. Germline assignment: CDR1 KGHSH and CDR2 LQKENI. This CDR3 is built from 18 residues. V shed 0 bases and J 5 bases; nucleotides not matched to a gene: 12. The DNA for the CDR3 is TGTGCCAGCTCACCACCTCAGCGGGGGGGCCTCCGACGGGAGACCCAGTACTTC. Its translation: CASSPPQRGGLRRETQYF.

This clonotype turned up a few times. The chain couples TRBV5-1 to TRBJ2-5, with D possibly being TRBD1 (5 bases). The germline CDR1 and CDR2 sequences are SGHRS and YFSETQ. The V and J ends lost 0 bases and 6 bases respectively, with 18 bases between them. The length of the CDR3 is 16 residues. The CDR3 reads CASSLESGAGLQTQYF. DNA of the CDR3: TGCGCCAGCAGCTTGGAGTCCGGCGCAGGGCTACAGACCCAGTACTTC.

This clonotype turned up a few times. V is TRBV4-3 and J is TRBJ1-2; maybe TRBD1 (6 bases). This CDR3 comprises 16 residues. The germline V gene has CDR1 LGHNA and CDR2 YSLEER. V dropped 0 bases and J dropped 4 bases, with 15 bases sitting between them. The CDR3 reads CASSQDIRGFGYGYTF. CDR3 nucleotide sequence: TGCGCCAGCAGCCAAGATATCAGGGGCTTTGGCTATGGCTACACCTTC.

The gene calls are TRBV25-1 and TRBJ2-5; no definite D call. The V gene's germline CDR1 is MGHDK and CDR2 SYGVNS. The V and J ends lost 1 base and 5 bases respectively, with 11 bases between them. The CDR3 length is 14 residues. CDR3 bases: TGTGCCAGCAGTGAATCAGTCCACGGGGAGACCCAGTACTTC. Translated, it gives CASSESVHGETQYF.

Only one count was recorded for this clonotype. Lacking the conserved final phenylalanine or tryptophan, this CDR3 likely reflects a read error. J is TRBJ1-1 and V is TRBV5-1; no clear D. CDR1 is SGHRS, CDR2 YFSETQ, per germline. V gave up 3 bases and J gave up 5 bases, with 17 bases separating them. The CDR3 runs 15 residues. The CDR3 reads CASSYTGGIGTEAFL. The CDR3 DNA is TGCGCCAGCAGCTACACGGGTGGTATTGGAACTGAAGCTTTCCTT.

The CDR3 bases are TGTGCCAGCAGCCTAGGGGGACAGGGGAAGACCTACGAGCAGTACTTC. It specifies CASSLGGQGKTYEQYF. The gene calls are TRBV11-2 and TRBJ2-7, with 10 nucleotides matching TRBD1. Germline assignment: CDR1 SGHAT and CDR2 FQNNGV. The CDR3 has 16 residues. With V trimmed by 5 bases and J by 2 bases, 9 bases remained unmatched.

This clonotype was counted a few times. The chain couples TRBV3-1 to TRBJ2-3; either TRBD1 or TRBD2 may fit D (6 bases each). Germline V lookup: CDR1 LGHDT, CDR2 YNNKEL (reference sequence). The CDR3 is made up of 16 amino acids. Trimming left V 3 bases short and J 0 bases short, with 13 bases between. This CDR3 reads CASSHYGGTSTDTQYF. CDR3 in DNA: TGTGCCAGCAGCCACTACGGGGGCACTAGCACAGATACGCAGTATTTT.

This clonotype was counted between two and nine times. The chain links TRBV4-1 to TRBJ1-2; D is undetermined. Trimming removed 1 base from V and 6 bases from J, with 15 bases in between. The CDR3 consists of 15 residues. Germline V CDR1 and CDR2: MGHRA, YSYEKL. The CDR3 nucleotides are TGCGCCAGCAGCCAAGGGATAACTTTAGGGCATGGCTACACCTTC. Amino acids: CASSQGITLGHGYTF.